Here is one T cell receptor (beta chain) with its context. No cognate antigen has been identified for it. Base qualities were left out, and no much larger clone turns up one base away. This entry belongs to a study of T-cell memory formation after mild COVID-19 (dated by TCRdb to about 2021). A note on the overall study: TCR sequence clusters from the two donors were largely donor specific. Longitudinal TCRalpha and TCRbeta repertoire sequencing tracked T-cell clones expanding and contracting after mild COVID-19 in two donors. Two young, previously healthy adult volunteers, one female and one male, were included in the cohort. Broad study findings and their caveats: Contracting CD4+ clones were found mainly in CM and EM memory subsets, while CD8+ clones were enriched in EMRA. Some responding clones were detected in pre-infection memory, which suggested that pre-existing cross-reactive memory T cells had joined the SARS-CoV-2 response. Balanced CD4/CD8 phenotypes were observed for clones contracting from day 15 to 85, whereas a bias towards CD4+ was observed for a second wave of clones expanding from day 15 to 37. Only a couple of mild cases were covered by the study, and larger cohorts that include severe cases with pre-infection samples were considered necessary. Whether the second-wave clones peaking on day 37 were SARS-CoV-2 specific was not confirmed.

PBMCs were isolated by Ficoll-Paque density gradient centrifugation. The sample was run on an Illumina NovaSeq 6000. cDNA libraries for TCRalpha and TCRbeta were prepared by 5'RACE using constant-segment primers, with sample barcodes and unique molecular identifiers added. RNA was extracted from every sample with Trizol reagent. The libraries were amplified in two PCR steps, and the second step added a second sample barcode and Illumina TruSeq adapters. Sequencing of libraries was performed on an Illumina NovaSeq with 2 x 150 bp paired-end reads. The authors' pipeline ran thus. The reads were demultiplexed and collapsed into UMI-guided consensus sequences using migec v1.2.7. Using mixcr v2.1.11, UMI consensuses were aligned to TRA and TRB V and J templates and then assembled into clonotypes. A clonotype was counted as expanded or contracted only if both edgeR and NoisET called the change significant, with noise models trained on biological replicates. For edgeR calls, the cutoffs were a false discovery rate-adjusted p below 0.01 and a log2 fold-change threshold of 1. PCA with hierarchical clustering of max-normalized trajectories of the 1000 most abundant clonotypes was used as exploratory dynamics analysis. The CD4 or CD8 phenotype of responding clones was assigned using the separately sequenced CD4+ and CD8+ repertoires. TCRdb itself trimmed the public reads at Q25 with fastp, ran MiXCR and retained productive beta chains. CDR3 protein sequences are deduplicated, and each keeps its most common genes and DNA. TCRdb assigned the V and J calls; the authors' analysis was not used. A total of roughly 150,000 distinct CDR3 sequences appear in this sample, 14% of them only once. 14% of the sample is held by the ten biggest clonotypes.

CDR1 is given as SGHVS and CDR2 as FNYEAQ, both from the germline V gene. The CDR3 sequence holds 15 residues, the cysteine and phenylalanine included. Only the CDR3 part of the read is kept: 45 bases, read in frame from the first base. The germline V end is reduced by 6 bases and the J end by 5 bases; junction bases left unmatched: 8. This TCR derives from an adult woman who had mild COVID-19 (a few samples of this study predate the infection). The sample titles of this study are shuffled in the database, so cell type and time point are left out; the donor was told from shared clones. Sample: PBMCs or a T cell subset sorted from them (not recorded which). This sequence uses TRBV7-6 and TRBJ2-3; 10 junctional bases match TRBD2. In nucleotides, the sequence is TGTGCCAGCAGTCTCAGCGGGGGGGCGGAAGATACGCAGTATTTT. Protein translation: CASSLSGGAEDTQYF.